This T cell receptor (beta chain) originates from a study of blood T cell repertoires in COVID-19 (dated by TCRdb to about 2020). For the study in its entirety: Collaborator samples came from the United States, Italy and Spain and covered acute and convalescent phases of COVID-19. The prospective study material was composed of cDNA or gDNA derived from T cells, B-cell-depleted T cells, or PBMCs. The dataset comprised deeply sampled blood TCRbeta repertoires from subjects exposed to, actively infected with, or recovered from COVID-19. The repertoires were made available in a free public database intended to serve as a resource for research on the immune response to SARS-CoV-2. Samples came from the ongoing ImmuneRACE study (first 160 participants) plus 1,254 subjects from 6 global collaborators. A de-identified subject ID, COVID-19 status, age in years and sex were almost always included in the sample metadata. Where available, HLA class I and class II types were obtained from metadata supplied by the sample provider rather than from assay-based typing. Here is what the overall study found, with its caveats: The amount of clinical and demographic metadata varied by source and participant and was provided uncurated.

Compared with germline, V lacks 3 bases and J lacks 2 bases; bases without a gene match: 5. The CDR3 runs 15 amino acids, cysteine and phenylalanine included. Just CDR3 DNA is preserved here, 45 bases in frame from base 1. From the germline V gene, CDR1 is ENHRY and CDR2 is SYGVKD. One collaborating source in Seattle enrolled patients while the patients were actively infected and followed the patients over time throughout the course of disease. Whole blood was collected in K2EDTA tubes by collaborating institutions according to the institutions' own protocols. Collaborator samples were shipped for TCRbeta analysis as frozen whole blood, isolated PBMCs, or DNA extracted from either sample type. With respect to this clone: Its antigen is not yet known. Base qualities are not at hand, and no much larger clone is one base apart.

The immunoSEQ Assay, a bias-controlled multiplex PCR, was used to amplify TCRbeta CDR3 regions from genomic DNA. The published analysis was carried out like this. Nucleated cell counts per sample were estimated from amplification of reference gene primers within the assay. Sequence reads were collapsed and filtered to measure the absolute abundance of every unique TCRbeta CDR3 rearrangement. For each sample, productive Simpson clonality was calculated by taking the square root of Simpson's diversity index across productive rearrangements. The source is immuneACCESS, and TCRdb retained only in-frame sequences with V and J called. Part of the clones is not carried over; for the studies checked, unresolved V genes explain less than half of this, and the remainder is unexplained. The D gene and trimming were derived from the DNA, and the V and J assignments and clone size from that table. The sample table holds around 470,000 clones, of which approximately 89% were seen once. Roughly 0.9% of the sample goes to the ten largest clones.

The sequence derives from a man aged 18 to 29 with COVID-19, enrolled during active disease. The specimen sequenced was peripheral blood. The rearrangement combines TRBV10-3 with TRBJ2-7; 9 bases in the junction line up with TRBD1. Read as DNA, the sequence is TGTGCCATCAGTGACCCGGGACAGGGCACCTACGAGCAGTACTTC. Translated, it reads CAISDPGQGTYEQYF.